This entry describes one T cell receptor (beta chain). Its specificity is unknown. This sample was taken from a study of glioma-infiltrating T cells after dendritic cell vaccination. Study-level results: TCR clonality showed no direct relationship with survival. Complete blood and tumor specimen sets were limited to few patients.

Described time point: after dendritic cell vaccination, including at tumor progression/relapse. Amplification used 60 V beta primers and 13 J beta primers. The repertoire was sequenced with immunoSEQ multiplex PCR; TCRdb's copy has only in-frame clones and lacks some. The sample lists about 50,000 clones, about 84% occurring once. Germline V gives CDR1 MNHEY, CDR2 SVGAGI. The CDR3 extends over 13 amino acids. V lost 5 bases and J 4 bases, leaving 9 bases between the germline ends. The sample was blood, taken after dendritic cell vaccination. The sequence was collected from a human donor with glioblastoma. The J gene is TRBJ1-5, the V gene TRBV6-5; maybe TRBD1 (6 bases). The CDR3 reads CASSDDRNQPQHF. As DNA, the CDR3 is TGTGCCAGCAGTGACGACAGGAATCAGCCCCAGCATTTT.